This T cell receptor (beta chain) was profiled in a study of blood T cell repertoires in COVID-19. Study as a whole: Sources were T cells, B-cell-depleted T cells, or PBMCs; the material itself was cDNA or gDNA.

V was cut by 4 bases and J by 7 bases, with 10 bases left in between. The CDR3 runs 12 residues. Germline V CDR1 and CDR2: KGHDR, SFDVKD. Authors' processing steps: Reference gene primers were amplified, and this amplification served to estimate nucleated cell counts. The protocol was immunoSEQ multiplex PCR, while the TCRdb copy is restricted to in-frame clones and leaves out a portion. The V and J calls and the clone size are those of that table, but D and trimming were determined from the DNA. The table shows more than 200,000 clones, with around 80% occurring only once. The sequencing input was peripheral blood. The J gene is TRBJ2-7, the V gene TRBV24-1; D is possibly TRBD1 (6 bases). The TCR sequence derives from a man in his forties with active or convalescent COVID-19. The DNA of the CDR3 is TGTGCCACCAGTGACCCCGGGACAGAGCAGTACTTC. Protein: CATSDPGTEQYF.